This TCR beta chain emerged from a study of blood T cell repertoires in COVID-19. In the study's own analysis: Nucleated cell counts were estimated from reference gene primer amplification. The repertoire was sequenced with immunoSEQ multiplex PCR; TCRdb's copy has only in-frame clones and lacks some. The V and J calls and clone size were taken over from that table, and D and trimming were inferred from the DNA. The table has roughly 130,000 clones, 86% seen once. The CDR3 has 13 residues. V dropped 7 bases and J dropped 6 bases, with 15 bases sitting between them. The sequencing input was peripheral blood. This chain uses TRBV12-3 or TRBV12-4 with TRBJ1-1, with a possible D match to TRBD1 (5 bases). This TCR derives from a man aged 35-49 years with acute or convalescent COVID-19. For the CDR3, the DNA is TGTGCCAGCACCATGGGGGGGTGGTCTGAAGCTTTCTTT. Amino acids: CASTMGGWSEAFF.